This T cell receptor (beta chain) was observed in a study of blood T cells in healthy people across ages. Whenever a sample was processed, at least 6 million PBMCs were isolated. Study-wide findings and caveats: A roughly linear age-dependent decrease characterized TCR beta diversity per million T cells. The study found more naive CD4+ cells and higher diversity in long-lived than aged donors. Naive T cell percentage and TCR beta diversity correlated strongly.

Germline V gene data show CDR1 as SGHTA and CDR2 as FQGNSA. V dropped 2 bases and J dropped 5 bases, with 12 bases sitting between them. CDR3 length equals 14 residues. A sample-barcoded 5' primer and a J-beta primer mix were used in a second PCR of roughly 6 to 11 cycles. A single record per CDR3 protein comes from TCRdb applying MiXCR to the 5' RACE reads. The data hold about 1.8 million distinct CDR3 sequences, with 40% to 55% observed a single time. Concerning this clonotype itself: The antigen remains undetermined.

The sequenced sample was blood. The chain uses TRBV7-2 and TRBJ1-2; no firm D call. This clonotype was obtained from a woman in her 40s in good health. CDR3: CASSLPGQMYGYTF. The CDR3 DNA is TGTGCCAGCAGCTTACCTGGGCAGATGTATGGCTACACCTTC.